Listed here is a single T cell receptor (beta chain). Its target is not known. These data originate in a study of early T cells in non-severe SARS-CoV-2 infection. Points from the study as a whole: Anti-spike CD8 specificities were favored by VDJdb matching, whose results missed private and CD4 specificities.

Germline values: CDR1 MNHNS, CDR2 SASEGT. The trim removed 3 bases at V and 1 base at J, leaving 6 bases unmatched. The CDR3 covers 15 residues. The TCR library protocol was used to attach unique molecular identifiers. These identifiers were attached to individual cDNA molecules. TCRdb recomputed calls from the 5' RACE reads with MiXCR, one row per CDR3 protein. The sample yields around 66,000 distinct CDR3 sequences, approximately 13% seen once. The sample comprised whole blood. The chain has TRBV6-1 and TRBJ2-7; 7 nucleotides line up with TRBD1. The clonotype comes from an adult who was a healthcare worker with PCR-confirmed SARS-CoV-2 infection or an uninfected control (not recorded which). The CDR3 region has the DNA TGTGCCAGCAGTGATTCATACAGGGGATCCTACGAGCAGTACTTC. This translates into CASSDSYRGSYEQYF.